What follows are 32 T cell receptor beta chains derived from one specimen sequenced in a study of regulatory T cells in long-lasting Graves disease. The time point: persistent/refractory GD, antithyroid drugs over 5 years with positive TRAb. RNA extracted from PBMCs served as the sequencing template. HTBI primers from iRepertoire and Arm-PCR of CDR3 regions yielded the TCR beta libraries. TCRdb reanalysed the multiplex PCR reads using MiXCR and keeps one entry per CDR3 protein. The table lists roughly 430,000 distinct CDR3 sequences, 21% of them singletons. Here the sequenced sample was peripheral blood mononuclear cells (PBMCs), taken when the disease was refractory, from a patient treated with antithyroid drugs. The receptors stem from a female donor with Graves disease.

CDR3 DNA: TGTGCCAGCAGCCAACTAGGACAGCGGGCGGCCGGGAAACTGTTTTTT. Translated, it gives CASSQLGQRAAGKLFF. This rearrangement joins TRBV3-1 to TRBJ1-4; D is perhaps TRBD1 (6 bases). Germline V CDR1 and CDR2: LGHDT, YNNKEL (reference sequence). CDR3 length: 16 residues. V lost 2 bases and J lost 11, with 21 bases in between.

This chain connects TRBV15 to TRBJ2-2; D could derive from TRBD1 or TRBD2 (6 bases each). The CDR3 consists of 20 residues. Trimming cost V 0 bases and J 1 base, with 21 bases left between them. Germline CDR1 LNHNV, CDR2 YYDKDF (reference sequence). The CDR3 nucleotides are TGTGCCACCAGCAGAGAGGGGGGCGACGGACGATATTGGAACACCGGGGAGCTGTTTTTT. Protein sequence: CATSREGGDGRYWNTGELFF.

There are many counts of this clonotype. The chain recombines TRBV27 with TRBJ2-2; no reliable D call. CDR3 length: 13 residues. CDR1 is MNHEY, CDR2 SMNVEV, per germline (reference sequence). With 3 bases removed from V and 7 bases from J, the gap between germline ends came to 9 bases. The DNA for the CDR3 is TGTGCCAGCAGTTTCAGGTTTAGCGGGGAGCTGTTTTTT. It encodes CASSFRFSGELFF.

J is TRBJ2-5 and V is TRBV7-9; TRBD1 matches at 9 bases. Germline CDR1 reads SEHNR; CDR2 reads FQNEAQ (reference sequence). V was clipped by 4 bases and J by 5 bases; unmatched bases: 5. This CDR3 is 14 amino acids long. The CDR3 region is CASSSDRGWETQYF. CDR3 in DNA: TGTGCCAGCAGCTCAGACAGGGGGTGGGAGACCCAGTACTTC.

The chain links TRBV5-1 to TRBJ2-3; tentative D call: TRBD2 (7 bases). V gave up 2 bases and J gave up 2 bases, with 27 bases separating them. The germline gives CDR1 SGHRS, CDR2 YFSETQ. This CDR3 comprises 20 residues. The CDR3 protein is CASSFRGHVTSERATDTQYF. The CDR3 DNA sequence: TGCGCCAGCAGCTTCCGGGGGCATGTAACTAGCGAGAGGGCCACAGATACGCAGTATTTT.

This clonotype has only a few counts. V is TRBV7-9 and J is TRBJ2-5; a weak D match, TRBD1 (5 bases). The better agreement between TRBJ2-7 and the DNA end casts doubt on the J call. CDR3 length equals 13 residues. The germline V gene encodes CDR1 SEHNR and CDR2 FQNEAQ (reference sequence). In DNA form, the CDR3 reads TGTGCCAGCAGCTTAAACACGGACACCGAGCAGTACTTC. Encoded protein: CASSLNTDTEQYF.

A few counts support this clonotype. The rearrangement uses TRBV18 and TRBJ2-7, with 10 bases aligning to TRBD2. This CDR3 spans 16 amino acids. The V and J ends lost 4 bases and 4 bases, in that order; junction bases with no gene match: 10. The germline CDR1 and CDR2 sequences are KGHSH and LQKENI. As DNA, the CDR3 is TGTGCCAGCTCACATGAGCGGGAGGGCCTCCAATACGAGCAGTACTTC. Its translation: CASSHEREGLQYEQYF.

This clonotype turned up a few times. This sequence joins TRBV18 and TRBJ2-7, with D perhaps TRBD2 (5 bases). The germline CDR1 and CDR2 sequences are KGHSH and LQKENI. The CDR3 totals 16 residues. Trimming shortened V by 6 bases and J by 2 bases, and 20 bases separated the two germline ends. The CDR3 sequence is CASSSPSREAPYEQYF. DNA of the CDR3: TGTGCCAGCTCTTCCCCCAGCCGGGAAGCCCCCTACGAGCAGTACTTC.

This clonotype has only a few counts. Written as DNA, the CDR3 is TGTGCCAGCAGCCATATTGCTGGTGAGACCCAGTACTTC. Amino acids: CASSHIAGETQYF. This chain links TRBV9 with TRBJ2-5; D is undetermined. Per the germline V gene, CDR1 is SGDLS and CDR2 is YYNGEE. The CDR3 is made up of 13 amino acids. Trimming removed 4 bases at V and 5 bases at J, with 12 bases between.

This clonotype was seen ten or more times. The chain is built from TRBV18 and TRBJ2-5; the match to TRBD2 covers 11 bases. The germline gives CDR1 KGHSH, CDR2 LQKENI. The J segment lost 5 bases and the V segment lost 3 bases, leaving 11 bases of the junction unmatched. The CDR3 consists of 17 residues. The CDR3 reads CASSPKGTSGTYETQYF. CDR3 DNA: TGTGCCAGCTCACCGAAAGGGACTAGCGGAACTTACGAGACCCAGTACTTC.

A remark on this clonotype: A single base separates this from a much larger clone, so it may be a read error. The V call is TRBV10-2, the J call TRBJ2-7, with TRBD2 matching over 8 bases. CDR3 length: 14 residues. The germline V gene encodes CDR1 WSHSY and CDR2 SAAADI. CDR3 residues: CASGETAGAYEQYF. As DNA, the CDR3 is TGCGCCAGCGGTGAGACAGCGGGAGCGTACGAGCAGTACTTC.

This clonotype was recorded at least ten times. The rearrangement joins TRBV20-1 to TRBJ1-5, with a weak D call TRBD1 (6 bases). V was cut by 6 bases and J by 4 bases, with 22 bases left in between. This CDR3 spans 16 amino acids. Germline CDR1 and CDR2: DFQATT and SNEGSKA (reference sequence). CDR3 sequence: CSAERSGASSNQPQHF. The CDR3 DNA reads TGCAGTGCCGAGAGGTCGGGGGCGTCGAGTAATCAGCCCCAGCATTTT.

This clonotype was recorded a few times. The chain uses TRBV20-1 and TRBJ2-7; TRBD2 aligns across 10 bases. V gave up 3 bases and J gave up 1 base; unmatched junction bases: 3. There are 14 residues in the CDR3. Germline V gene sequence: CDR1 DFQATT, CDR2 SNEGSKA (reference sequence). CDR3 loop: CSARGLAPSYEQYF. The CDR3 DNA reads TGCAGTGCTAGGGGACTAGCGCCTTCCTACGAGCAGTACTTC.

The rearrangement links TRBV20-1 to TRBJ2-5; D possibly uses TRBD1 or TRBD2 (5 bases each). The CDR3 is 14 residues long. Trimming stripped 6 bases from V and 5 bases from J, with 19 bases between. Germline values: CDR1 DFQATT, CDR2 SNEGSKA (reference sequence). Here the CDR3 DNA reads TGCAGTGCGTCCGGGACGGATGTGCCGGAGACCCAGTACTTC. Translated: CSASGTDVPETQYF.

In its sample, this clonotype was seen once. The chain carries TRBV19 and TRBJ2-1; 7 nucleotides agree with TRBD1. The germline V gene encodes CDR1 LNHDA and CDR2 SQIVND (reference sequence). This CDR3 is built from 15 residues. Unmatched junction bases numbered 5, after V lost 1 base and J lost 5 bases. The CDR3 DNA reads TGTGCCAGTAGTATAGGACAGGGTACAAACAATGAGCAGTTCTTC. It yields the protein CASSIGQGTNNEQFF. Looking up the rest from reference TRBV19 and TRBJ2-1 gives the full variable domain: DGGITQSPKYLFRKEGQNVTLSCEQNLNHDAMYWYRQDPGQGLRLIYYSQIVNDFQKGDIAEGYSVSREKKESFPLTVTSAQKNPTAFYLCASSIGQGTNNEQFFGPGTRLTVL.

The chain combines TRBV7-6 with TRBJ2-6; 8 positions match TRBD1. This CDR3 spans 20 amino acids. Germline assignment: CDR1 SGHVS and CDR2 FNYEAQ. V gave up 5 bases and J gave up 0 bases; unmatched junction bases: 15. The DNA of the CDR3 is TGTGCCAGCAGCCTTTACCGACAGGGGACAACACGCTCTGGGGCCAACGTCCTGACTTTC. This encodes CASSLYRQGTTRSGANVLTF.

This clonotype was detected ten times or more. The chain employs TRBV2 and TRBJ2-2; 8 nucleotides align to TRBD1. Germline V gene sequence: CDR1 SNHLY, CDR2 FYNNEI. The CDR3 runs 14 residues. The J segment lost 3 bases and the V segment lost 6 bases, leaving 3 bases of the junction unmatched. CDR3 sequence reads: CASRSGGDTGELFF. The CDR3 bases are TGTGCCAGCAGATCAGGGGGCGACACCGGGGAGCTGTTTTTT.

This clonotype was seen only a few times. The V gene is TRBV4-1, the J gene TRBJ1-5, with D uncertain. The CDR3 is made up of 13 amino acids. Trimming removed 3 bases from V and 5 bases from J, with 8 bases in between. CDR1 and CDR2 (germline): MGHRA, YSYEKL. This CDR3 is CASSQGTDQPQHF. The CDR3 nucleotides are TGCGCCAGCAGCCAGGGTACTGATCAGCCCCAGCATTTT.

This clonotype was observed at least ten times. The chain links TRBV3-1 to TRBJ2-5, with D possibly TRBD1 on 5 matching bases. The CDR3 consists of 14 residues. Germline CDR1 reads LGHDT; CDR2 reads YNNKEL (reference sequence). Trimming stripped 0 bases from V and 7 bases from J, with 12 bases between. DNA of the CDR3: TGTGCCAGCAGCCAAGAAGGGGCAGGAGTGACCCAGTACTTC. It encodes CASSQEGAGVTQYF.

V is TRBV30 and J is TRBJ2-7; D remains ambiguous. This CDR3 is 15 amino acids long. V dropped 2 bases and J dropped 6 bases, with 20 bases sitting between them. Per the germline V gene, CDR1 is GTSNPN and CDR2 is SVGIG (reference sequence). CDR3 DNA sequence: TGTGCCTGGAGTCTATCGCTGGGGTCAGGCAGCGAGCAGTACTTC. Translating gives CAWSLSLGSGSEQYF.

This clonotype was detected ten times or more. The genes are TRBV18 and TRBJ2-7; TRBD1 agrees at 7 bases. This CDR3 is built from 13 residues. Trimming removed 3 bases from V and 5 bases from J; junction bases left unmatched: 4. The germline V gene has CDR1 KGHSH and CDR2 LQKENI. CDR3 sequence: CASSPGTEDEQYF. The CDR3 coding sequence is TGTGCCAGCTCACCCGGGACAGAGGACGAGCAGTACTTC.

This clonotype was seen a few times. This chain joins TRBV2 and TRBJ2-3; a possible D gene is TRBD2 (5 bases). V was pared by 5 bases and J by 0 bases, with 18 bases between. The CDR3 contains 17 residues. In germline, CDR1 is SNHLY, CDR2 FYNNEI. CDR3 in amino acids: CASSYSSRRTSTDTQYF. For the CDR3, the DNA is TGTGCCAGCAGTTACTCTAGCAGAAGAACTAGCACAGATACGCAGTATTTT.

This clonotype turned up a few times. V usage is TRBV9 and J usage is TRBJ2-6; no clear D. Germline V CDR1 and CDR2: SGDLS, YYNGEE. The CDR3 runs 15 residues. V lost 0 bases and J lost 1, with 5 bases in between. The CDR3 DNA sequence: TGTGCCAGCAGCGTAGATATGTCTGGGGCCAACGTCCTGACTTTC. Amino acid sequence: CASSVDMSGANVLTF.

This clonotype has only one observation. V is TRBV12-3 or TRBV12-4 and J is TRBJ2-2; D gene ambiguous. This CDR3 comprises 14 residues. The ends were cut back, 7 bases at V and 0 bases at J, with 9 bases in the middle. The CDR3 spells CASTWSTNTGELFF. The CDR3 DNA reads TGTGCCAGCACCTGGTCCACGAACACCGGGGAGCTGTTTTTT.

This clonotype was seen at least ten times. V usage is TRBV15 and J usage is TRBJ1-5, with a possible D match to TRBD1 (6 bases). This CDR3 has 20 residues. V was cut by 0 bases and J by 0 bases, with 21 bases left in between. Germline V gene data show CDR1 as LNHNV and CDR2 as YYDKDF (reference sequence). The DNA for the CDR3 is TGTGCCACCAGCAGAGATCCCCCAGGGACACTTTCCTATAGCAATCAGCCCCAGCATTTT. This gives the protein CATSRDPPGTLSYSNQPQHF.

This sequence joins TRBV11-2 and TRBJ2-7, with a possible D match to TRBD1 (6 bases). Germline CDR1 and CDR2: SGHAT and FQNNGV. There are 17 residues in the CDR3. Trimming took off 3 bases at V and 0 bases at J, with 18 bases between the two ends. CDR3 sequence: CASSFSRTGTSSYEQYF. CDR3 bases: TGTGCCAGCAGCTTCTCCCGGACCGGGACAAGCTCCTACGAGCAGTACTTC.

This rearrangement joins TRBV7-9 to TRBJ2-5; 14 nucleotides agree with TRBD2. Trimming removed 5 bases from V and 2 bases from J; junction bases left unmatched: 7. This CDR3 comprises 17 residues. CDR1 SEHNR and CDR2 FQNEAQ come from the germline V gene (reference sequence). The CDR3 DNA reads as TGTGCCAGCAGCGCCCGACTAGCGGGAGGGAAACAAGAGACCCAGTACTTC. Protein sequence: CASSARLAGGKQETQYF.

The table lists this clonotype with many counts. The chain couples TRBV28 to TRBJ2-7; 9 bases are shared with TRBD2. This CDR3 has 16 residues. Germline lookup yields CDR1 MDHEN and CDR2 SYDVKM. The J segment lost 3 bases and the V segment lost 4 bases, leaving 10 bases of the junction unmatched. The CDR3 region is CASSSSGRTVSYEQYF. Here the CDR3 DNA reads TGTGCCAGCAGTTCCAGCGGGAGGACCGTTAGCTACGAGCAGTACTTC. The whole variable domain, filled in from reference TRBV28 and TRBJ2-7, reads DVKVTQSSRYLVKRTGEKVFLECVQDMDHENMFWYRQDPGLGLRLIYFSYDVKMKEKGDIPEGYSVSREKKERFSLILESASTNQTSMYLCASSSSGRTVSYEQYFGPGTRLTVT.

In this sample, this clonotype turned up many times. The gene calls are TRBV15 and TRBJ2-5; D not resolved. The CDR3 totals 15 residues. In germline, CDR1 is LNHNV, CDR2 YYDKDF (reference sequence). Trimming removed 2 bases from V and 4 bases from J, with 14 bases in between. CDR3 nucleotide sequence: TGTGCCACCAGCAGATACCTGGGGTGGTCAGAGACCCAGTACTTC. Translating it yields CATSRYLGWSETQYF.

Concerning this clonotype: A much larger clone differs from this one at a single base, so this may be a read error. V usage is TRBV15 and J usage is TRBJ2-7; D remains unclear. The germline V gene has CDR1 LNHNV and CDR2 YYDKDF (reference sequence). CDR3 size: 17 residues. Here the CDR3 DNA reads TGTGCCGCCAGCAGAGATGGCCAAGGGTGGCAGGACTACGAGCAGTACTTC. It encodes CAASRDGQGWQDYEQYF.

This clonotype was seen ten or more times. The J gene is TRBJ1-1, the V gene TRBV28; no reliable D call. Germline CDR1 MDHEN, CDR2 SYDVKM. This CDR3 spans 14 amino acids. Trimming left V 5 bases short and J 1 base short, with 11 bases between. The CDR3 nucleotides read TGTGCCAGCAGTGATCGGACGAGGAACACTGAAGCTTTCTTT. It is translated as CASSDRTRNTEAFF.

This clonotype was seen at least ten times. The chain combines TRBV12-3 or TRBV12-4 with TRBJ1-2, with D maybe TRBD1 (6 bases). Trimming stripped 5 bases from V and 8 bases from J, with 18 bases between. The CDR3 contains 14 residues. As DNA, the CDR3 is TGTGCCAGCAGTCCTACGACAGGAGTCGGGGGCTACACCTTC. It encodes CASSPTTGVGGYTF.